What follows are 8 T cell receptor beta chains derived from one specimen sequenced in a study of blood T cell repertoires in COVID-19 (dated by TCRdb to about 2020). The library was prepared using the immunoSEQ multiplex PCR assay. What TCRdb holds here is the immuneACCESS table cut down to in-frame rearrangements. Part of the clones is not present; checked against another copy, under half of the missing clones reflect an unresolved V gene, and the others are unexplained. Here the sample has some 270,000 clones; around 81% occur a single time. The ten largest clones represent about 3% of the sample. Sample: PBMCs or T cells enriched from blood (not recorded which). Receptors originate from a man aged 50 or older who had recovered from COVID-19.

J is TRBJ2-1 and V is TRBV11-3; D is uncertain. CDR1 and CDR2 (germline): SGHNT, YENEEA. Deletions cut 5 bases from V and 8 bases from J, with 7 bases between. This CDR3 has 11 residues. CDR3 nucleotides: TGTGCCAGCAGCCCCGAGCATGAGCAGTTCTTC. It yields the protein CASSPEHEQFF.

The chain employs TRBV4-3 and TRBJ2-1; a possible D gene is TRBD1 (6 bases). This CDR3 is built from 16 residues. Trimming shortened V by 3 bases and J by 6 bases, and 18 bases separated the two germline ends. Germline-derived CDR1 and CDR2 are LGHNA and YSLEER. CDR3 sequence reads: CASSHLGTLIGNEQFF. The CDR3 DNA follows: TGCGCCAGCAGCCATCTCGGGACACTTATAGGCAATGAGCAGTTCTTC.

The V gene is TRBV15, the J gene TRBJ2-6; 11 positions match TRBD2. Trimming took 1 base from V and 11 from J; bases not matched to a gene: 4. The CDR3 loop spans 15 amino acids. Germline V lookup: CDR1 LNHNV, CDR2 YYDKDF (reference sequence). CDR3 coding DNA: TGTGCCACCAGCAGAGGTGGGACTAGCGGCTACGTCCTGACTTTC. This encodes CATSRGGTSGYVLTF. Using reference TRBV15 and TRBJ2-6 for the parts outside the CDR3, the full variable domain is DAMVIQNPRYQVTQFGKPVTLSCSQTLNHNVMYWYQQKSSQAPKLLFHYYDKDFNNEADTPDNFQSRRPNTSFCFLDIRSPGLGDTAMYLCATSRGGTSGYVLTFGAGSRLTVL.

This rearrangement joins TRBV7-6 to TRBJ1-1; 8 nucleotides match TRBD1. CDR1 is SGHVS, CDR2 FNYEAQ, per germline. The J segment lost 3 bases and the V segment lost 4 bases, leaving 13 bases of the junction unmatched. CDR3 length equals 17 residues. DNA of the CDR3: TGTGCCAGCAGCTCCTCGACAGGGGTATTTTCTGACACTGAAGCTTTCTTT. Translating it yields CASSSSTGVFSDTEAFF.

In its sample, this clone was seen a few times. V usage is TRBV5-1 and J usage is TRBJ1-2; 7 bases fit TRBD1. Trimming cost V 0 bases and J 13 bases; bases outside gene matches: 12. The V gene's germline CDR1 is SGHRS and CDR2 YFSETQ. CDR3 length: 14 amino acids. CDR3 sequence reads: CASSLEPGQRQSTF. The CDR3 nucleotides are TGCGCCAGCAGCTTGGAACCGGGACAGCGGCAATCCACCTTC.

The chain recombines TRBV3-1 (or the pseudogene TRBV3-2) with TRBJ1-1; D is perhaps TRBD1 (5 bases). The CDR3 consists of 14 residues. Trimming stripped 1 base from V and 4 bases from J, with 10 bases between. Germline V gene data show CDR1 as LGHDT and CDR2 as YNNKEL (reference sequence). The CDR3: CASSQVSGATEAFF. The CDR3 DNA reads as TGTGCCAGCAGCCAAGTATCTGGGGCCACTGAAGCTTTCTTT.

This chain links TRBV7-9 with TRBJ1-5; D uncertain. V was cut by 1 base and J by 8 bases, with 9 bases left in between. CDR3 length equals 13 residues. Germline CDR1 reads SEHNR; CDR2 reads FQNEAQ (reference sequence). In DNA, the CDR3 is TGTGCCAGCAGCTTAGACTACCAAGAGCCCCAGCATTTT. Amino acids: CASSLDYQEPQHF.

The V gene is TRBV6-4, the J gene TRBJ1-4; a weak D match, TRBD1 (6 bases). CDR3 length: 13 amino acids. Germline CDR1 MRHNA, CDR2 SNTAGT. Trimming cost V 6 bases and J 8 bases, with 13 bases left between them. CDR3 region: CASSTVRGEKLFF. As DNA, the CDR3 is TGTGCCAGCAGCACCGTCAGGGGAGAAAAACTGTTTTTT.